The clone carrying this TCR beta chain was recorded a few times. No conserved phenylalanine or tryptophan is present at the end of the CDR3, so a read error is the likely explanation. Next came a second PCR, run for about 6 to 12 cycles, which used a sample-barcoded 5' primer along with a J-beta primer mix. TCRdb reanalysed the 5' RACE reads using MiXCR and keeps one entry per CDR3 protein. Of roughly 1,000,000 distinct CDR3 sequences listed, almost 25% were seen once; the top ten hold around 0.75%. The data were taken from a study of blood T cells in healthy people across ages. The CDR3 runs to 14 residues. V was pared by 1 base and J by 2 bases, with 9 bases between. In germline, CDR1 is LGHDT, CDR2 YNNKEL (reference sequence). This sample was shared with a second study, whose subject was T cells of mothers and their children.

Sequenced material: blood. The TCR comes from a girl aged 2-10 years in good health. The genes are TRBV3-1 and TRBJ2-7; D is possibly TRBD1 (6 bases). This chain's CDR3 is CASSQGTVAYEQYS. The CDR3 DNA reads TGTGCCAGCAGCCAAGGGACAGTCGCCTACGAGCAGTACTCC.